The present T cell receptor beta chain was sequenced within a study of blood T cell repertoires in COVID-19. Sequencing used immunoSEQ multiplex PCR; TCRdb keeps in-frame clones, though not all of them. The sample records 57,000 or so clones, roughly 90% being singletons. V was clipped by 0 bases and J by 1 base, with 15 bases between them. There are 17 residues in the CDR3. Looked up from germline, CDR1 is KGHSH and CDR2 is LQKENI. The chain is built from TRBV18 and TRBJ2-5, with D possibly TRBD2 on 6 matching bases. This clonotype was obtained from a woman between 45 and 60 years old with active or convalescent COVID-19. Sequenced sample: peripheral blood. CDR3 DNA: TGTGCCAGCTCACCACCTGGGGGGAGGAGGTCCCAAGAGACCCAGTACTTC. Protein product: CASSPPGGRRSQETQYF. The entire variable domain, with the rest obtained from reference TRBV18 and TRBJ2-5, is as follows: NAGVMQNPRHLVRRRGQEARLRCSPMKGHSHVYWYRQLPEEGLKFMVYLQKENIIDESGMPKERFSAEFPKEGPSILRIQQVVRGDSAAYFCASSPPGGRRSQETQYFGPGTRLLVL.